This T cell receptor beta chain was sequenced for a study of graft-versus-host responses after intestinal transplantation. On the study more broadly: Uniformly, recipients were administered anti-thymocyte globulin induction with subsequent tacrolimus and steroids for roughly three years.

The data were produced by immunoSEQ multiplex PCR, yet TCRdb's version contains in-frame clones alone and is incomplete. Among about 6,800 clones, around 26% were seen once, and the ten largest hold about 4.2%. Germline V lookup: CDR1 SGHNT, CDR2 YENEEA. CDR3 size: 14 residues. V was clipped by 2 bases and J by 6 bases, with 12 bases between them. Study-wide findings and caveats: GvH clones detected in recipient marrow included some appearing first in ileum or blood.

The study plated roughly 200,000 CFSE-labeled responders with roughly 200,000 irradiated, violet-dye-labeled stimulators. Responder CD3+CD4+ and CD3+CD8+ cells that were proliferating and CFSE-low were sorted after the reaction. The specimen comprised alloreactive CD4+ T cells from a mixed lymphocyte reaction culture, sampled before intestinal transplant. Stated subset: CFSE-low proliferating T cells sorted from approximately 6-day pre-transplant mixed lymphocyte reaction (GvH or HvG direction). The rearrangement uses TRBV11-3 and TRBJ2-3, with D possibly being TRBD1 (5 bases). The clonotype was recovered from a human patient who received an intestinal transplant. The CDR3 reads CASSLRGIVDTQYF. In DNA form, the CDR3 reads TGTGCCAGCAGCTTAAGGGGTATCGTGGATACGCAGTATTTT.